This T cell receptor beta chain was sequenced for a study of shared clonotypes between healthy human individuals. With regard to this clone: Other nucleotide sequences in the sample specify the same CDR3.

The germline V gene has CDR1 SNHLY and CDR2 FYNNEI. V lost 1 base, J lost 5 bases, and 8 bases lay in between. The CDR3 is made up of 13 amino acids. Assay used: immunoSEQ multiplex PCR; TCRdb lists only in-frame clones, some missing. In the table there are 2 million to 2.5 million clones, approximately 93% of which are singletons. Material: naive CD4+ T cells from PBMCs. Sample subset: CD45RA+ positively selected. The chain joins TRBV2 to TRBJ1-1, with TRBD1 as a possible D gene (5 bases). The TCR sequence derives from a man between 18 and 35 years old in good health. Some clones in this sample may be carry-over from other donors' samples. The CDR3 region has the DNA TGTGCCAGCAGTGAAGAGGGGTTGACTGAAGCTTTCTTT. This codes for CASSEEGLTEAFF. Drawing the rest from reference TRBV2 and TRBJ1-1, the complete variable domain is EPEVTQTPSHQVTQMGQEVILRCVPISNHLYFYWYRQILGQKVEFLVSFYNNEISEKSEIFDDQFSVERPDGSNFTLKIRSTKLEDSAMYFCASSEEGLTEAFFGQGTRLTVV.